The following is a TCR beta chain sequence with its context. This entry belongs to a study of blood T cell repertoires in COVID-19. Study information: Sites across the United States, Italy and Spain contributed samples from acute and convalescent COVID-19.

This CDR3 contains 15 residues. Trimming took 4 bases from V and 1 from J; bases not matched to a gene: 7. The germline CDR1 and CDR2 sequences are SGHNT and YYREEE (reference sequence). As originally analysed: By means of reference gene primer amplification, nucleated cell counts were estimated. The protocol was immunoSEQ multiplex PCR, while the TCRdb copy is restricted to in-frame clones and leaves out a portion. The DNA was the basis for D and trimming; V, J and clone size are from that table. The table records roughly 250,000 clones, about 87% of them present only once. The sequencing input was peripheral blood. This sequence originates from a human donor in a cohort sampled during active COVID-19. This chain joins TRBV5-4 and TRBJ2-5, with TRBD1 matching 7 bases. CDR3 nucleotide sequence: TGTGCCAGCAGCCCGAGGACAGGCTTCCAAGAGACCCAGTACTTC. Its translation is CASSPRTGFQETQYF.